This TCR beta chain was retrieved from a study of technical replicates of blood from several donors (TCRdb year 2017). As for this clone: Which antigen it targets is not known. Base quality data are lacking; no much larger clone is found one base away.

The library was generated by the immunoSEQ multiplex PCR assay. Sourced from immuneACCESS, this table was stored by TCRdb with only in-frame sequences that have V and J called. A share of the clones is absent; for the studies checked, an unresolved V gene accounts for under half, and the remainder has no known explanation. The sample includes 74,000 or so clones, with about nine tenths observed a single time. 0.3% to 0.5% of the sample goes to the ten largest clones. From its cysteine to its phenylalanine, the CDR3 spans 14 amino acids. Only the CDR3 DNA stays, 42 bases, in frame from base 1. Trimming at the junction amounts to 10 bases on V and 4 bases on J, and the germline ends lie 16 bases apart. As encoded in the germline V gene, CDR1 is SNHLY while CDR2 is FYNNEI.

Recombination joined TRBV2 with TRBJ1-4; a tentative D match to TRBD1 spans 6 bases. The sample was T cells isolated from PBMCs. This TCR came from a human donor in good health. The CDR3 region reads CATLRTEVNEKLFF. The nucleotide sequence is TGTGCCACCCTACGGACAGAAGTTAATGAAAAACTGTTTTTT.